The 12 T cell receptor beta chains below all came from one sample that was sequenced in a study of early T cells in non-severe SARS-CoV-2 infection. TCRdb re-analysed the 5' RACE reads in MiXCR, keeping a single row per CDR3 protein. The sample contains about 80,000 distinct CDR3 sequences, 9.5% to 15% of which appear only once. The source material was whole blood. The receptors were gathered from an adult who was a healthcare worker with PCR-confirmed SARS-CoV-2 infection or an uninfected control (not recorded which).

This clonotype was picked up a small number of times. The chain links TRBV10-2 to TRBJ2-4; 11 positions match TRBD1. The germline V gene has CDR1 WSHSY and CDR2 SAAADI. The CDR3 spans 13 residues. The trim removed 6 bases at V and 9 bases at J, leaving 4 bases unmatched. The CDR3 loop reads CASSTGQGGIQYF. CDR3 in DNA: TGCGCCAGCAGCACGGGACAGGGGGGCATTCAGTACTTC.

J is TRBJ2-7 and V is TRBV2; D is unclear. CDR3 length equals 10 residues. Germline lookup yields CDR1 SNHLY and CDR2 FYNNEI. V was clipped by 4 bases and J by 4 bases, with 2 bases between them. CDR3 in amino acids: CASSGYEQYF. The CDR3 DNA is TGTGCCAGCAGTGGGTACGAGCAGTACTTC.

J is TRBJ2-3 and V is TRBV12-3 or TRBV12-4; 7 bases agree with TRBD1. The ends lost 4 bases at V and 4 bases at J; junction bases unmatched: 8. The CDR3 totals 15 residues. This CDR3 reads CASSYRGLVADTQYF. The CDR3 coding sequence is TGTGCCAGCAGTTACAGGGGCCTAGTCGCAGATACGCAGTATTTT.

The chain joins TRBV10-3 to TRBJ2-3, with D perhaps TRBD2 (6 bases). The CDR3 length is 12 residues. Germline assignment: CDR1 ENHRY and CDR2 SYGVKD. Here the CDR3 reads CAHGRDGDTQYF. In nucleotides, the CDR3 is TGTGCACACGGGCGGGACGGAGATACGCAGTATTTT.

V and J are TRBV9 and TRBJ2-1; possible D gene TRBD2, 6 bases. The CDR3 sequence is 14 residues long. Germline CDR1 is SGDLS and CDR2 is YYNGEE. The V end was cut by 3 bases, the J end by 3 bases, with 10 bases between. The CDR3 spells CASSAQGLYNEQFF. CDR3 DNA sequence: TGTGCCAGCAGCGCCCAGGGACTCTACAATGAGCAGTTCTTC.

A few counts support this clonotype. This chain uses TRBV21-1 with TRBJ1-1; the tabulated D call, TRBD1, remains unverified against the DNA. TRBV21-1 is designated a pseudogene. The CDR3 runs 15 residues. The CDR3 DNA is TGTGCCAGCAGCAAATCCCCCCCCCATGGGTATGAAGCTTTCTTT. It is translated as CASSKSPPHGYEAFF.

This clonotype occurred a few times. The V call is TRBV5-1, the J call TRBJ2-1; 8 bases agree with TRBD2. The CDR3 extends over 14 amino acids. CDR1 is SGHRS and CDR2 is YFSETQ in the germline V gene. V lost 3 bases, J lost 9 bases, and 8 bases stayed unmatched. CDR3 nucleotides: TGCGCCAGCAGCTCCCTCGCGGGGGGAGGTGAGCAGTTCTTC. This sequence encodes CASSSLAGGGEQFF.

V gene TRBV7-9 combines with J gene TRBJ2-3; 9 bases match TRBD1. Germline-derived CDR1 and CDR2 are SEHNR and FQNEAQ (reference sequence). V shed 5 bases, J shed 4 bases, and the junction held 10 bases outside the gene matches. The CDR3 consists of 16 residues. The CDR3 region is CASSPPRDRAPDTQYF. CDR3 DNA: TGTGCCAGCAGCCCACCCCGGGACAGGGCCCCAGATACGCAGTATTTT.

The V call is TRBV4-2, the J call TRBJ2-1; TRBD1 matches at 9 bases. The CDR3 contains 18 residues. V lost 1 base to trimming and J lost 1 base; unmatched junction nucleotides: 8. Germline assignment: CDR1 LGHNA and CDR2 YNFKEQ. CDR3 in DNA: TGTGCCAGCAGCCAAGGGACCTCAGGGACAGGGTCCTACAATGAGCAGTTCTTC. As protein: CASSQGTSGTGSYNEQFF.

This clonotype was counted between two and nine times. The genes are TRBV12-3 or TRBV12-4 and TRBJ2-3; 7 nucleotides line up with TRBD2. CDR3 length: 15 amino acids. Trimming at V came to 3 bases and at J to 4 bases, leaving 7 bases not matched to a gene. The CDR3 here is CASSLSVAGADTQYF. Here the CDR3 DNA reads TGTGCCAGCAGTTTGTCGGTAGCGGGCGCAGATACGCAGTATTTT.

The chain carries TRBV20-1 and TRBJ2-5; D uncertain. This CDR3 region has 14 residues. CDR1 is DFQATT and CDR2 is SNEGSKA in the germline V gene (reference sequence). V lost 0 bases to trimming and J lost 2 bases, with 10 bases between them. The CDR3 spells CSARDFGFQETQYF. The CDR3 nucleotides are TGCAGTGCTAGAGATTTTGGATTTCAAGAGACCCAGTACTTC.

This clonotype was counted a few times. The chain employs TRBV10-2 and TRBJ1-2, with D unclear. V lost 9 bases and J lost 4, with 18 bases in between. This CDR3 spans 14 amino acids. CDR1 and CDR2 (germline): WSHSY, SAAADI. The CDR3 nucleotides are TGCGCCAGTCGTGGATCGCCCCCCGTCTATGGCTACACCTTC. Translation gives CASRGSPPVYGYTF.